This entry is about one TCR beta chain. Antigen specificity is unknown. This CDR3 has 16 amino acids. Germline V gives CDR1 LNHDA, CDR2 SQIVND (reference sequence). Trimming stripped 4 bases from V and 0 bases from J, with 16 bases between. TCRdb keeps only in-frame clones here, not all; method: immunoSEQ multiplex PCR. This table has tens of thousands of clones, 70% to 90% appearing once. This sample is drawn from a study of OX40 agonist ivuxolimab in advanced cancers. In the study overall: Ivuxolimab was administered intravenously to patients at 0.01 to 10 mg/kg every 2 weeks.

General study results and limits: With doses of 0.1 to 3.0 mg/kg, CD4+ and CD8+ blood T cells had undergone clonal expansion by week 6. Among the least clonally expanded were partial responders at 0.1-3.0 mg/kg. Also showing low normalized T-cell clonal expansion were some of the nonresponders.

The material sequenced was CD4+ or CD8+ T cells sorted from blood, taken in a trial of the OX40 agonist ivuxolimab. The genes are TRBV19 and TRBJ2-7; D is perhaps TRBD1 (6 bases). The sequence came from an adult with an advanced solid tumor such as melanoma, head and neck, liver or kidney cancer. The CDR3 coding sequence is TGTGCCAGTAGTACCGGACAGTCCCGTCCCTCCTACGAGCAGTACTTC. This sequence encodes CASSTGQSRPSYEQYF.